This T cell receptor (beta chain) came from a study of a mutant IDH1 vaccine in newly diagnosed glioma. Documented time point: week 5, during vaccination. The content of each vaccine dose was 300 ug of mutant IDH1 20-mer peptide, and topical imiquimod accompanied it. The protocol was immunoSEQ multiplex PCR, while the TCRdb copy is restricted to in-frame clones and leaves out a portion. The sample shows around 23,000 clones, 77% of them seen only once. In its sample, this clone was seen once. Its antigen is not identified. Germline V gene data show CDR1 as SGHNT and CDR2 as YYREEE (reference sequence). The CDR3 has 12 residues.

The sequence came from a man aged 35-49 years with glioma. The sequences come from PBMCs, collected from a glioma patient whose treatment included an IDH1 peptide vaccine. The rearrangement joins TRBV5-4 to TRBJ2-5; D ambiguous. Gene TRBJ2-7 matches the end of the DNA better, so the J call may be wrong. CDR3 sequence: CASSLYGDEQYF. DNA for the CDR3: TGTGCCAGCAGCTTGTATGGTGACGAGCAGTACTTC.